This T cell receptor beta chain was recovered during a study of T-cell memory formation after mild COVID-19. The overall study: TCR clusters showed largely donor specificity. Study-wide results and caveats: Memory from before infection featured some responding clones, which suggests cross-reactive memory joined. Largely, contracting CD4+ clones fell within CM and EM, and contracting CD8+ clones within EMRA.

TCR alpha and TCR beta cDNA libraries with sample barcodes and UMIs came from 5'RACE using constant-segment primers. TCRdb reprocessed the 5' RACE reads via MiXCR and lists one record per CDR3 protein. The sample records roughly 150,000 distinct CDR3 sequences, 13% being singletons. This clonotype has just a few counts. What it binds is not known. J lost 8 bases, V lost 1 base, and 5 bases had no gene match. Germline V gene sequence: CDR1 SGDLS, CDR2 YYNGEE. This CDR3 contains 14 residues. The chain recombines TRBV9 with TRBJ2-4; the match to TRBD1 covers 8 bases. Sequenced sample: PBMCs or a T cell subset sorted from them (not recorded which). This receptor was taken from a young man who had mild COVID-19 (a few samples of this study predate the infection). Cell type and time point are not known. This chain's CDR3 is CASSVRDRGYIQYF. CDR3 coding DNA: TGTGCCAGCAGCGTACGAGACAGGGGATACATTCAGTACTTC.